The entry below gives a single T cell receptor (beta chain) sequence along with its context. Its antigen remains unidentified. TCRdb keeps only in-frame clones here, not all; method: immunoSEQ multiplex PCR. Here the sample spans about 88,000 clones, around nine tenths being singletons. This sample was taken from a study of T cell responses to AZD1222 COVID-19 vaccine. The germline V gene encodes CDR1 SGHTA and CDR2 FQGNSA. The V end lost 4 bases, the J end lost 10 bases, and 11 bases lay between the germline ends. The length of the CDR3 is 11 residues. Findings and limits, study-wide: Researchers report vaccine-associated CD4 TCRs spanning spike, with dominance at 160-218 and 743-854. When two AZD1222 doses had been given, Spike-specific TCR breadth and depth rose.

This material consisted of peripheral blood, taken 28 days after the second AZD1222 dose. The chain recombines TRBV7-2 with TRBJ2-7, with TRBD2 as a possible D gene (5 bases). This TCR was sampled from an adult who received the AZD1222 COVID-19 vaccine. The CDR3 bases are TGTGCCAGCAGCTATCCTCCGGGACAGTACTTC. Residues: CASSYPPGQYF.